Listed here are 11 T cell receptor beta chains from one sample, sequenced in a study of cytomegalovirus exposure and HLA in healthy donors. Researchers ran the PCR with 60 Vbeta and 13 Jbeta primers. Clones were read by immunoSEQ multiplex PCR, and TCRdb kept only the in-frame ones, dropping some. Of 170,000 or so clones listed, 65% to 85% were seen once; the top ten hold about 6.3%. Material: PBMCs. These receptors all stem from a male donor in good health and CMV-seropositive.

The chain uses TRBV5-1 and TRBJ1-1; 9 bases line up with TRBD1. Per the germline V gene, CDR1 is SGHRS and CDR2 is YFSETQ. Trimming removed 7 bases from V and 3 bases from J; junction bases left unmatched: 7. This CDR3 contains 14 residues. CDR3 nucleotide sequence: TGCGCCAGCCGCACAGGGGGCGCCGACACTGAAGCTTTCTTT. Translated, it gives CASRTGGADTEAFF.

The J gene is TRBJ1-5, the V gene TRBV15; D is uncertain. CDR1 is LNHNV and CDR2 is YYDKDF in the germline V gene (reference sequence). This CDR3 has 13 amino acids. Trimming stripped 0 bases from V and 4 bases from J, with 4 bases between. The CDR3 sequence: CATSRDPNQPQHF. In nucleotides, the CDR3 is TGTGCCACCAGCAGAGATCCAAATCAGCCCCAGCATTTT. The full variable domain, with the rest looked up from reference TRBV15 and TRBJ1-5, is DAMVIQNPRYQVTQFGKPVTLSCSQTLNHNVMYWYQQKSSQAPKLLFHYYDKDFNNEADTPDNFQSRRPNTSFCFLDIRSPGLGDTAMYLCATSRDPNQPQHFGDGTRLSIL.

The gene calls are TRBV11-2 and TRBJ1-1, with D tentatively TRBD1 (5 bases). The germline V gene has CDR1 SGHAT and CDR2 FQNNGV. The CDR3 covers 15 residues. Trimming took 5 bases from V and 0 from J, leaving 13 bases between them. For the CDR3, the DNA is TGTGCCAGCAGCCGAAGGGGAGGGCTGAACACTGAAGCTTTCTTT. Translation: CASSRRGGLNTEAFF.

V and J are TRBV5-6 and TRBJ1-5, with TRBD1 as a possible D gene (6 bases). This CDR3 has 15 residues. V shed 7 bases and J shed 9 bases, with 23 bases lying between them. CDR1 is SGHDT, CDR2 YYEEEE, per germline. The CDR3 spells CASPKSPRDIGPQHF. The DNA for the CDR3 is TGTGCCAGCCCGAAGTCGCCTCGGGACATCGGGCCCCAGCATTTT. Using reference TRBV5-6 and TRBJ1-5 for the parts outside the CDR3, the full variable domain is DAGVTQSPTHLIKTRGQQVTLRCSPKSGHDTVSWYQQALGQGPQFIFQYYEEEERQRGNFPDRFSGHQFPNYSSELNVNALLLGDSALYLCASPKSPRDIGPQHFGDGTRLSIL.

V is TRBV30 and J is TRBJ1-1; 7 bases agree with TRBD1. Per the germline V gene, CDR1 is GTSNPN and CDR2 is SVGIG (reference sequence). The CDR3 totals 11 residues. In nucleotides, the CDR3 is TGTGCGATGGGACAGACCACTGAAGCTTTCTTT. Amino acid sequence: CAMGQTTEAFF.

This chain links TRBV7-6 with TRBJ2-1, with D possibly TRBD2 on 6 matching bases. CDR3 size: 16 residues. V lost 1 base and J lost 2, with 12 bases in between. The germline V gene encodes CDR1 SGHVS and CDR2 FNYEAQ. CDR3 in amino acids: CASSLDRGLPYNEQFF. CDR3 nucleotide sequence: TGTGCCAGCAGCTTAGATAGGGGACTGCCCTACAATGAGCAGTTCTTC.

This clone was picked up a small number of times. V is TRBV27 and J is TRBJ2-7, with TRBD1 matching 7 bases. Germline lookup yields CDR1 MNHEY and CDR2 SMNVEV (reference sequence). The trim removed 5 bases at V and 0 bases at J, leaving 10 bases unmatched. The CDR3 runs 16 residues. The CDR3 DNA reads TGTGCCAGCAGTGACCACTTCCGGGACAGCTCCTACGAGCAGTACTTC. Its translation: CASSDHFRDSSYEQYF.

J is TRBJ2-3 and V is TRBV19; TRBD1 agrees at 9 bases. Germline V gene sequence: CDR1 LNHDA, CDR2 SQIVND (reference sequence). After removal of 3 bases from V and 3 bases from J, the junction contained 1 base not matched to a gene. This CDR3 region has 14 residues. CDR3 region: CASSIGTGTDTQYF. CDR3 sequence (DNA): TGTGCCAGTAGTATCGGGACAGGGACAGATACGCAGTATTTT.

The chain uses TRBV25-1 and TRBJ1-2, with 9 nucleotides matching TRBD1. The length of the CDR3 is 14 residues. V shed 3 bases and J 8 bases; nucleotides not matched to a gene: 7. Germline assignment: CDR1 MGHDK and CDR2 SYGVNS. CDR3 sequence reads: CASSDLGQGDGYTF. Here the CDR3 DNA reads TGTGCCAGCAGTGACCTGGGACAGGGCGACGGCTACACCTTC.

As regards this clone: A junction boundary mismatches the germline segment, possibly from a read error. V is TRBV7-3 and J is TRBJ2-7; D may be TRBD1 (5 bases). Per the germline V gene, CDR1 is SGHTA and CDR2 is FQGTGA. CDR3 length: 13 residues. CDR3 region: CSSRLGQAREQYF. In nucleotides, the CDR3 is TGTTCCAGCAGGTTGGGGCAGGCGCGCGAGCAGTACTTC.

This chain uses TRBV2 with TRBJ1-4; no definite D call. The CDR3 is 13 residues long. Germline values: CDR1 SNHLY, CDR2 FYNNEI. Trimming left V 7 bases short and J 1 base short, with 7 bases between. In DNA form, the CDR3 reads TGTGCCAGCATGCGGGGAACTAATGAAAAACTGTTTTTT. This codes for CASMRGTNEKLFF.